Below, one T cell receptor (beta chain) is given with its context. Its antigen is unidentified. Method: immunoSEQ multiplex PCR; TCRdb's copy keeps in-frame clones and lacks some. This sample has 65,000 to 85,000 clones; around 87% occur once, and the top ten carry 3.5% to 5%. These data originate in a study of OX40 agonist ivuxolimab in advanced cancers. Points from the study as a whole: Clonal expansion was seen in CD4+ and CD8+ blood T cells by week 6 at 0.1 to 3.0 mg/kg.

V was pared by 2 bases and J by 0 bases, with 5 bases between. The CDR3 spans 15 residues. Germline loops: CDR1 SEHNR, CDR2 FQNEAQ (reference sequence). The timepoints at which blood was sampled were baseline, cycle 4 day 1, and cycle 7 day 1. V is TRBV7-9 and J is TRBJ2-6; D gene unclear. The sequence came from an adult with an advanced solid tumor such as melanoma, head and neck, liver or kidney cancer. The source material was CD4+ or CD8+ T cells sorted from blood, sampled in a trial of the OX40 agonist ivuxolimab. CDR3 coding DNA: TGTGCCAGCAGCTTATGGAACTCTGGGGCCAACGTCCTGACTTTC. Translation gives CASSLWNSGANVLTF.